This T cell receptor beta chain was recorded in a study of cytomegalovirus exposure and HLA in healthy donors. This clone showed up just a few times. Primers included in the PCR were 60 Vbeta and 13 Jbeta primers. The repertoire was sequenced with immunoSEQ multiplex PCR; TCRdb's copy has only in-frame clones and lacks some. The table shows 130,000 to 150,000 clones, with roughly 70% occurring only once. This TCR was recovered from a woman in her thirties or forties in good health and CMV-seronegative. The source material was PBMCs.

CDR3 sequence: CASSPQNTDTQYF. The CDR3 nucleotides read TGTGCCAGCAGTCCACAGAACACAGATACGCAGTATTTT. The chain couples TRBV6-1 to TRBJ2-3; D is uncertain. Germline V gives CDR1 MNHNS, CDR2 SASEGT. This CDR3 has 13 amino acids. V was clipped by 5 bases and J by 2 bases, with 8 bases between them.